This TCR beta chain was captured by sequencing in a study of OX40 agonist ivuxolimab in advanced cancers. Across the whole study: Ivuxolimab, an agonist antibody against OX40 (CD134), was given to patients. The dose-escalation group included hepatocellular carcinoma, melanoma, renal cell carcinoma and head and neck cancer. Three patients showed partial responses: one hepatocellular carcinoma and two cutaneous melanoma cases. The study's findings and limits: At 0.1 to 3.0 mg/kg and by week 6, clonal expansion occurred in CD4+ and CD8+ blood T cells.

The table came from immunoSEQ multiplex PCR; TCRdb's copy has only in-frame clones and leaves some out. The table lists some 46,000 clones, roughly 94% of them singletons. Worth noting for this clone: Antigen: not known.

The V gene lost 4 bases and the J gene lost 3 bases, with 17 bases spanning the gap. The CDR3 is 16 amino acids. Germline-derived CDR1 and CDR2 are SGDLS and YYNGEE. The chain is built from TRBV9 and TRBJ2-1, with TRBD2 as a possible D gene (5 bases). The sequence was collected from an adult with an advanced solid tumor such as melanoma, head and neck, liver or kidney cancer. The sample was CD4+ or CD8+ T cells sorted from blood, taken in a trial of the OX40 agonist ivuxolimab. This CDR3 is CASSPWASGGYNEQFF. Written as DNA, the CDR3 is TGTGCCAGCAGCCCCTGGGCCTCCGGAGGCTACAATGAGCAGTTCTTC.